A single T cell receptor beta chain is shown here with its context. What it binds is not known. The CDR3 runs 14 residues. Germline loops: CDR1 SGHDT, CDR2 YYEEEE. V dropped 3 bases and J dropped 6 bases, with 12 bases sitting between them. This entry is derived from a study of cytomegalovirus exposure and HLA in healthy donors. Study as a whole: Some 91 million unique TCRs from HLA-typed donors were held in an early release of data.

The PCR made use of 60 Vbeta and 13 Jbeta primers. Clones were read by immunoSEQ multiplex PCR, and TCRdb kept only the in-frame ones, dropping some. Among around 140,000 clones listed, around 83% were seen once. Study conclusions and caveats: In a later analysis, TCR beta V- and J-gene trimming showed a link to a missense DCLRE1C variant. Near-uniform donor sequencing depth was presumed by presence/absence analyses.

Material for sequencing was PBMCs. The chain uses TRBV5-6 and TRBJ1-4, with D maybe TRBD1 (6 bases). The sequence was collected from a woman aged 50 to 60 in good health and CMV-seropositive. The CDR3 loop is CASSYRQADEKLFF. In nucleotides, the CDR3 is TGTGCCAGCAGCTACCGACAGGCGGATGAAAAACTGTTTTTT.